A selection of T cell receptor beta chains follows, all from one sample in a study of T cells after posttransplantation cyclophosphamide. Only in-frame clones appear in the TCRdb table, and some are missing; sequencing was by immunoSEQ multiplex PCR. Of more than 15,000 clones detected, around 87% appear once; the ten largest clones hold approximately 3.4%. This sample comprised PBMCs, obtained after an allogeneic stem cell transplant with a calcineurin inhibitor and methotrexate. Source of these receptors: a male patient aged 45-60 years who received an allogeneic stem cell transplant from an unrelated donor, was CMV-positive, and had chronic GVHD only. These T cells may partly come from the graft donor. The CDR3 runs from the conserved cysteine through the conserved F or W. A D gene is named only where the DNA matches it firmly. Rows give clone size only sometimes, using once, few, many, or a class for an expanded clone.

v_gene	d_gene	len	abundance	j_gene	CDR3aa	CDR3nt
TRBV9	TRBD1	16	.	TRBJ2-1	CASSQRTGQGAAEQFF	TGTGCCAGCAGTCAACGGACGGGACAGGGGGCCGCTGAGCAGTTCTTC
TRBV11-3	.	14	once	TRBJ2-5	CASSWRDSQETQYF	TGTGCCAGCAGCTGGCGGGACTCCCAAGAGACCCAGTACTTC
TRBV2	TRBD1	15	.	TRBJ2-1	CASRAGTGVRGEQFF	TGTGCCAGCAGGGCCGGGACAGGGGTTCGGGGTGAGCAGTTCTTC
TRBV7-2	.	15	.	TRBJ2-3	CASSSPGLSTDTQYF	TGTGCCAGCAGCTCACCGGGACTTAGCACAGATACGCAGTATTTT
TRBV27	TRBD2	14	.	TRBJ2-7	CASSYGSGSYEQYF	TGTGCCAGCAGTTACGGTAGCGGGTCCTACGAGCAGTACTTC
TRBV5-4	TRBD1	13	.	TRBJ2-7	CASSRDRLYEQYF	TGTGCCAGCAGCAGGGACAGGCTCTACGAGCAGTACTTC
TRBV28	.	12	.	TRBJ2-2	CAAGGNTGELFF	TGTGCCGCGGGCGGGAACACCGGGGAGCTGTTTTTT
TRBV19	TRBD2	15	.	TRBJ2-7	CASSAPGTSVYEQYF	TGTGCCAGTAGCGCGCCCGGGACTAGCGTATACGAGCAGTACTTC
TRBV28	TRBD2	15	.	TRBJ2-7	CASNGGAGVSYEQYF	TGTGCCAGCAACGGAGGAGCGGGAGTTTCCTACGAGCAGTACTTC
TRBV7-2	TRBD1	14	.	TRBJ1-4	CASSMGQGGEKLFF	TGTGCCAGCAGCATGGGACAGGGAGGTGAAAAACTGTTTTTT
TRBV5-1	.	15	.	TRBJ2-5	CASSLGGDFQETQYF	TGCGCCAGCAGCTTGGGGGGGGACTTTCAAGAGACCCAGTACTTC
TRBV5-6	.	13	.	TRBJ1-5	CASSLGGDQPQHF	TGTGCCAGCAGCTTAGGGGGGGATCAGCCCCAGCATTTT
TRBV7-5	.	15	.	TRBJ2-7	CARSLGGQASYEQYF	TGTGCCAGAAGCTTAGGTGGACAGGCCTCCTACGAGCAGTACTTC
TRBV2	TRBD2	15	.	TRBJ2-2	CASNYGLAGTGELFF	TGTGCCAGCAACTACGGGTTAGCGGGCACCGGGGAGCTGTTTTTT
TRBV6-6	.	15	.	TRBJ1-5	CASSYGQGGGQPQHF	TGTGCCAGCAGTTACGGGCAGGGAGGAGGACAGCCCCAGCATTTT
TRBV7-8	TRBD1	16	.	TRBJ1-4	CASSLPGQGANEKLFF	TGTGCCAGCAGCTTACCGGGACAGGGTGCTAATGAAAAACTGTTTTTT
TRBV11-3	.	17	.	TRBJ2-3	CASSLYPPGVSTDTQYF	TGTGCCAGCAGCTTATATCCGCCAGGGGTCAGCACAGATACGCAGTATTTT
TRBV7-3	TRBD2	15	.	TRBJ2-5	CASSQETSGTETQYF	TGTGCCAGCAGCCAAGAGACTAGCGGGACCGAGACCCAGTACTTC
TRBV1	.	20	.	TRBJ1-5	CTSSQVLDRGHEYSNQPQHF	TGCACCAGCAGCCAAGTTCTGGACAGGGGGCACGAGTATAGCAATCAGCCCCAGCATTTT
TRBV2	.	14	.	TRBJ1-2	CASREGTVAYGYTF	TGTGCCAGCAGGGAAGGGACTGTAGCCTATGGCTACACCTTC
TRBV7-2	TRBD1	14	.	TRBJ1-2	CASSFPKGQGGYTF	TGTGCCAGCAGTTTTCCCAAAGGACAGGGCGGCTACACCTTC
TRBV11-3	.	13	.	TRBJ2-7	CASSLGAIYEQYF	TGTGCCAGCAGCTTGGGGGCGATCTACGAGCAGTACTTC
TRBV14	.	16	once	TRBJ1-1	CASSQEWRGGNTEAFF	TGTGCCAGCAGCCAAGAGTGGAGGGGCGGGAACACTGAAGCTTTCTTT
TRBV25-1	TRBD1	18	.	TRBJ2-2	CASSRRQGGGYSTGELFF	TGTGCCAGCAGTCGTAGACAGGGCGGTGGATACAGCACCGGGGAGCTGTTTTTT
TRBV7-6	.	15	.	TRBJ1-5	CASSLGTEQNQPQHF	TGTGCCAGCAGCTTAGGGACAGAACAAAATCAGCCCCAGCATTTT
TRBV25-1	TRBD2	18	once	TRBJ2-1	CASSDLYGSGGRHNEQFF	TGTGCCAGCAGTGACCTCTATGGGAGCGGGGGGAGACACAATGAGCAGTTCTTC
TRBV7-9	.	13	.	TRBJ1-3	CASSFGGGNTIYF	TGTGCCAGCAGTTTCGGGGGGGGAAACACCATATATTTT
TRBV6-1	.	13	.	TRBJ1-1	CASNLQGNTEAFF	TGTGCCAGCAACCTACAGGGGAACACTGAAGCTTTCTTT
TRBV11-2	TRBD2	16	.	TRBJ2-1	CASSLGGGGSYNEQFF	TGTGCCAGCAGCTTAGGGGGCGGGGGCTCCTACAATGAGCAGTTCTTC
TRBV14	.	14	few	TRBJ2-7	CASSKEGNSYEQYF	TGTGCCAGCAGCAAAGAGGGCAACTCCTACGAGCAGTACTTC
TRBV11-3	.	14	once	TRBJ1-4	CASSPGGANEKLFF	TGTGCCAGCAGCCCCGGGGGGGCGAATGAAAAACTGTTTTTT
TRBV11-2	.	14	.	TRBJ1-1	CASSLGQGLREAFF	TGTGCCAGCAGCTTAGGCCAGGGGTTACGTGAAGCTTTCTTT
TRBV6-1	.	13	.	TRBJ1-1	CASGLREDTEAFF	TGTGCCAGCGGACTAAGGGAGGACACTGAAGCTTTCTTT
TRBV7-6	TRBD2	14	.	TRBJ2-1	CASSATSGSGEQFF	TGTGCCAGCAGCGCTACTAGCGGGAGTGGTGAGCAGTTCTTC
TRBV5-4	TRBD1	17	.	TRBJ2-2	CASSFRTSRGRTGELFF	TGTGCCAGCAGCTTCCGGACTTCTAGGGGGCGCACCGGGGAGCTGTTTTTT
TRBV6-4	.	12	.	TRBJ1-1	CASRGVDSEAFF	TGTGCCAGCAGGGGGGTGGACAGTGAAGCTTTCTTT
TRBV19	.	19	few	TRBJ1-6	CASSGSSRTGVRRNSPLHF	TGTGCCAGTAGTGGGTCTTCGCGGACCGGGGTAAGAAGGAATTCACCCCTCCACTTT
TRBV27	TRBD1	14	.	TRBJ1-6	CASRVGQGGLPLHF	TGTGCCAGCAGGGTGGGACAGGGCGGTCTACCCCTCCACTTT
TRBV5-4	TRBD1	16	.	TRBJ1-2	CASSLEAGGSNYGYTF	TGTGCCAGCAGCTTGGAGGCAGGGGGCTCGAACTATGGCTACACCTTC
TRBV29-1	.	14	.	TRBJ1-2	CSVIRGTTNYGYTF	TGCAGCGTCATAAGGGGAACAACTAACTATGGCTACACCTTC
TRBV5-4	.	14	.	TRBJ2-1	CASSNREMDNEQFF	TGTGCCAGCAGCAACAGGGAAATGGACAATGAGCAGTTCTTC
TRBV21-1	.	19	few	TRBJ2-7	CASSKVEAGLRGFTHEQYF	TGTGCCAGCAGCAAAGTAGAAGCGGGATTGCGGGGTTTTACCCACGAGCAGTACTTC
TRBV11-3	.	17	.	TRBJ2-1	CASSSRLTQKPGNEQFF	TGTGCCAGCAGCTCCCGACTAACACAAAAACCCGGGAATGAGCAGTTCTTC
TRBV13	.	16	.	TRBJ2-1	CASSLVWDSRENEQFF	TGTGCCAGCAGCTTAGTATGGGACTCTCGAGAAAATGAGCAGTTCTTC
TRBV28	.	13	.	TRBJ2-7	CATYRILLYEQYF	TGTGCCACCTACCGAATTCTACTTTACGAGCAGTACTTC
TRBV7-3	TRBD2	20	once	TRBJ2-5	CASSLFRKTGREGLGETQYF	TGTGCCAGCAGCTTATTTCGGAAGACCGGGAGGGAGGGCCTGGGAGAGACCCAGTACTTC
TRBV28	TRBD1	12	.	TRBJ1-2	CASSLGQRGYTF	TGTGCCAGCAGTTTGGGACAGCGGGGCTACACCTTC
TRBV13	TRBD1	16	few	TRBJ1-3	CASSQGQGAPGNTIYF	TGTGCCAGCAGCCAGGGACAGGGGGCGCCTGGAAACACCATATATTTT
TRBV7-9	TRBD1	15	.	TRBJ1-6	CASSREQGADSPLHF	TGTGCCAGCAGCCGGGAACAGGGGGCGGATTCACCCCTCCACTTT
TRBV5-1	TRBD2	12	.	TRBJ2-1	CASSWGGNEQFF	TGCGCCAGCAGCTGGGGGGGCAATGAGCAGTTCTTC